This TCR beta chain was obtained from a study of PD-1 blockade in mismatch repair-deficient tumors. Overall study: All were previously treated, progressing patients with over 9 mismatch repair-deficient cancer types.

General observations from the study: Rapid post-treatment expansion, then contraction, generally preceding radiologic response, marked tumor-resident clones.

The CDR3 has 14 amino acids. Trimming at V came to 9 bases and at J to 4 bases, leaving 10 bases not matched to a gene. Per the germline V gene, CDR1 is SNHLY and CDR2 is FYNNEI. Produced via immunoSEQ multiplex PCR; TCRdb's table is partial and in-frame only. The table lists around 62,000 clones, almost 80% of them singletons, with about 5% in the top ten. On this clone itself: The antigen remains undetermined.

All patients were mismatch repair deficient, assessed by either PCR or immunohistochemistry. A few pembrolizumab responders had their TCRs sequenced. This clonotype was obtained from an adult with mismatch repair-deficient cancer. Sequences were derived from peripheral blood, sampled 2 weeks after starting pembrolizumab. The V gene is TRBV2, the J gene TRBJ1-2, with 8 bases aligning to TRBD1. CDR3 bases: TGTGCCAGTCTTGCAGGGGGCATAAGCTATGGCTACACCTTC. This codes for CASLAGGISYGYTF.